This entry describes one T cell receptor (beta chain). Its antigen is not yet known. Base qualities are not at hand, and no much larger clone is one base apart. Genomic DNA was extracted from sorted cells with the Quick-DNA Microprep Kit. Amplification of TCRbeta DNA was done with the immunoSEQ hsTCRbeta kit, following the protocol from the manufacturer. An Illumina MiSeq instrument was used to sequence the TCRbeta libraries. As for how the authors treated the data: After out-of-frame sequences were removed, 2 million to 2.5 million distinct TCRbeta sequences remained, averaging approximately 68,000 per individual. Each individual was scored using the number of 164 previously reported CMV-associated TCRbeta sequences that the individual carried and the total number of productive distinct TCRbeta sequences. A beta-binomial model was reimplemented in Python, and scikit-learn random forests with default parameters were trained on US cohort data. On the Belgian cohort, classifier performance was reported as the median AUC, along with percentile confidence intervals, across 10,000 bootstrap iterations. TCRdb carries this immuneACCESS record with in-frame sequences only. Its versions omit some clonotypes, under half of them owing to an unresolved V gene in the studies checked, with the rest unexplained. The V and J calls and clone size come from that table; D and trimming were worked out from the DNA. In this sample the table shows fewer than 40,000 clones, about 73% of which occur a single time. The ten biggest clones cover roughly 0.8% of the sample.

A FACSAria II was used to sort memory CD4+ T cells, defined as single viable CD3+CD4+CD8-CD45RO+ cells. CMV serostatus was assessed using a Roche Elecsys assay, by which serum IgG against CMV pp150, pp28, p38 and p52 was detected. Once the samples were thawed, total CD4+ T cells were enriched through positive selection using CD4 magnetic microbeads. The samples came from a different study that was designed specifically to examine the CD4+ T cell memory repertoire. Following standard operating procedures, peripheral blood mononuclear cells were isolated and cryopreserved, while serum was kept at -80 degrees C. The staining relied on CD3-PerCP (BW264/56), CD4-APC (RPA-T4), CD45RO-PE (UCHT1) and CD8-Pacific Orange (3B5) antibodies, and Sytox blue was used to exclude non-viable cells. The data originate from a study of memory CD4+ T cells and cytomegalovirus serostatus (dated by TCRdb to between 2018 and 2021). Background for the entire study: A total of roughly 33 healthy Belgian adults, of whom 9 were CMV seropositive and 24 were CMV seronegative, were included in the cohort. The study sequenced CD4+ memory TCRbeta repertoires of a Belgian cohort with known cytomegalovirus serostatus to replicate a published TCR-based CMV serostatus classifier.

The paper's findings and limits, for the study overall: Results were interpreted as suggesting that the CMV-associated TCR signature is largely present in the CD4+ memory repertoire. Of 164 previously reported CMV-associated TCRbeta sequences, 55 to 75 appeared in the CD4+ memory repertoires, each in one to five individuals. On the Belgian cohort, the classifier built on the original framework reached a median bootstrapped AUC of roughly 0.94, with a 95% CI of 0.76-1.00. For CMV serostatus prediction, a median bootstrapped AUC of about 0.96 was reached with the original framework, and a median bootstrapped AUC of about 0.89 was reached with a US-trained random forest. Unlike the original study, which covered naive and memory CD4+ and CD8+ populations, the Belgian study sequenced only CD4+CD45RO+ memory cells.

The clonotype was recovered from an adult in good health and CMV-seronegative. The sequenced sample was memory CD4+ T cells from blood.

The CDR3 corresponds to CATMGGRINQPQHF. The nucleotide sequence is given as TGTGCCACCATGGGCGGCCGGATCAATCAGCCCCAGCATTTT. The chain employs TRBV2 and TRBJ1-5; the D gene assignment is ambiguous. The CDR3 contains 14 residues, cysteine and phenylalanine counted. The read is trimmed to its CDR3 DNA, 42 bases read in frame from base 1. Based on the germline V gene, the CDR1 and CDR2 sequences are SNHLY and FYNNEI. At the junction V is shortened by 10 bases and J by 3 bases, with 16 bases in between.